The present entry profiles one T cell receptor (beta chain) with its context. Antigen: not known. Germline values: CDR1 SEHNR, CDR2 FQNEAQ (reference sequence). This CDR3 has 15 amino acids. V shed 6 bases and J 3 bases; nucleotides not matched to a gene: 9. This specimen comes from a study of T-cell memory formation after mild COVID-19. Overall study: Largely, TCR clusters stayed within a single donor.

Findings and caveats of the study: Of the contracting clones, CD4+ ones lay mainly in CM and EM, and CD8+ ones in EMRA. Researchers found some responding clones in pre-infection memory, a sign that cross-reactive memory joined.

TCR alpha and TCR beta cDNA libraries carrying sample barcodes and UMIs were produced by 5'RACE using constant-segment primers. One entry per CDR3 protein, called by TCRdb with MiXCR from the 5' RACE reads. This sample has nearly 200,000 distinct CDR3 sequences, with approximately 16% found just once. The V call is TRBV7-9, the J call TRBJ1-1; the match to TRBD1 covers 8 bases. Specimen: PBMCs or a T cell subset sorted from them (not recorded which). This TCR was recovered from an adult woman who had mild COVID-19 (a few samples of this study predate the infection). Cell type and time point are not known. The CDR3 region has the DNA TGTGCCAGCAGATGGGGGACAGGCGGTGACACTGAAGCTTTCTTT. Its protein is CASRWGTGGDTEAFF.